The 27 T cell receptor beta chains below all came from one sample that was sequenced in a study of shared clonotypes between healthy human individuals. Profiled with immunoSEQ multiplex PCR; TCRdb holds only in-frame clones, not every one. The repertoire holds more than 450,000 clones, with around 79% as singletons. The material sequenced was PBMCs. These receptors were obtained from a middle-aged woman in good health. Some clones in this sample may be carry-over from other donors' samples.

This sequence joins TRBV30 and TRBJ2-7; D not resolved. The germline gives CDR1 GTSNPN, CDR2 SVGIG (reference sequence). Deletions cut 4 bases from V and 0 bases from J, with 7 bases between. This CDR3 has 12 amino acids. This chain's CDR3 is CAWTKGSYEQYF. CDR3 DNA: TGTGCCTGGACTAAGGGCTCCTACGAGCAGTACTTC.

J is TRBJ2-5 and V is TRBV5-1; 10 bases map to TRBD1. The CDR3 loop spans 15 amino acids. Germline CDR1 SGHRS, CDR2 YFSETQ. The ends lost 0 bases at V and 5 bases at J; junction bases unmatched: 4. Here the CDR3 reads CASSLGTGGTETQYF. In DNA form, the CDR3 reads TGCGCCAGCAGCTTGGGGACAGGGGGTACGGAGACCCAGTACTTC. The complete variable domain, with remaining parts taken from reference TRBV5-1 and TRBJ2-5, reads KAGVTQTPRYLIKTRGQQVTLSCSPISGHRSVSWYQQTPGQGLQFLFEYFSETQRNKGNFPGRFSGRQFSNSRSEMNVSTLELGDSALYLCASSLGTGGTETQYFGPGTRLLVL.

This chain's CDR3 is CASSLPTADYEQYF. Here the CDR3 DNA reads TGTGCCAGCAGTTTACCGACAGCAGACTACGAGCAGTACTTC. The chain links TRBV27 to TRBJ2-7; tentatively, D is TRBD1 (5 bases). CDR1 MNHEY and CDR2 SMNVEV come from the germline V gene (reference sequence). This CDR3 has 14 amino acids. V lost 2 bases, J lost 3 bases, and 11 bases lay in between.

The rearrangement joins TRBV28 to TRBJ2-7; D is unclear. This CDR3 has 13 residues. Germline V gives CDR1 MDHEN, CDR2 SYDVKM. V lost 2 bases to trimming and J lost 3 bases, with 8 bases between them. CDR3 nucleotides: TGTGCCAGCAGTTTAGGACGGCACTACGAGCAGTACTTC. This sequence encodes CASSLGRHYEQYF.

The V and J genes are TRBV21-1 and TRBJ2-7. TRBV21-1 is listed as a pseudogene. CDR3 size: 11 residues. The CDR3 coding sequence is TGTGCCAGCAGGGAATTCTACGAGCAGTACTTC. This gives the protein CASREFYEQYF.

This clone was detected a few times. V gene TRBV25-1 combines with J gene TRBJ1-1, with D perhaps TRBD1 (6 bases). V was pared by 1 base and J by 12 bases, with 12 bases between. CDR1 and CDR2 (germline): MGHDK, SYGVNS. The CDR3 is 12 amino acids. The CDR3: CASSESQGRTFF. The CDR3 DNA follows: TGTGCCAGCAGTGAATCCCAGGGGAGAACTTTCTTT. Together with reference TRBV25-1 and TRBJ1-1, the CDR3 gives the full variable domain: EADIYQTPRYLVIGTGKKITLECSQTMGHDKMYWYQQDPGMELHLIHYSYGVNSTEKGDLSSESTVSRIRTEHFPLTLESARPSHTSQYLCASSESQGRTFFGQGTRLTVV.

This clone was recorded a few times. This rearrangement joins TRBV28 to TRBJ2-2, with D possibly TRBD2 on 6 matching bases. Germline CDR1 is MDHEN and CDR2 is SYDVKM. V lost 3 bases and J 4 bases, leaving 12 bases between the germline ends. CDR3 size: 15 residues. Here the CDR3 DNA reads TGTGCCAGCAGTTTGGCCAGCGGGTCCACCGGGGAGCTGTTTTTT. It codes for CASSLASGSTGELFF.

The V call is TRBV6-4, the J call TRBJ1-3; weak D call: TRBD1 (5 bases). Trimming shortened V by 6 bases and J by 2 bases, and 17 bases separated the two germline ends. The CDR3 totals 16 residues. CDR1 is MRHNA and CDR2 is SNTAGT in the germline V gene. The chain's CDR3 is CASRDRGGRTGNTIYF. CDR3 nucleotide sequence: TGTGCCAGCAGGGACCGGGGGGGACGCACTGGAAACACCATATATTTT.

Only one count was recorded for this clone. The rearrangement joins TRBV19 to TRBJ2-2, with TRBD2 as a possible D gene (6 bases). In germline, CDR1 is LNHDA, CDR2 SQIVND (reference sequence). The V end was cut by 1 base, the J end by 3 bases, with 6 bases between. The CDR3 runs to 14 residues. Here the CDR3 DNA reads TGTGCCAGTAGTATAGCGGGGGACACCGGGGAGCTGTTTTTT. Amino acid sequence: CASSIAGDTGELFF.

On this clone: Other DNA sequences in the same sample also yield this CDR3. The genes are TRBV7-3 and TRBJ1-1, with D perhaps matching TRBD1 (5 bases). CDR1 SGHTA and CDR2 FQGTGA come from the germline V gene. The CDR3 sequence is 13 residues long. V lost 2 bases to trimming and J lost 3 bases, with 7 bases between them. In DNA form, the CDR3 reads TGTGCCAGCAGCTTAGCGGGGGACACTGAAGCTTTCTTT. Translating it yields CASSLAGDTEAFF.

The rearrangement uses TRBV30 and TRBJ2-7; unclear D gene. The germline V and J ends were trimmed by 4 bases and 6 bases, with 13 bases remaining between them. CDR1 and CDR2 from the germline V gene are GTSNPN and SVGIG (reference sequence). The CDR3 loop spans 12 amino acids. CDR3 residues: CAWNKGPGEQYF. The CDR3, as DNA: TGTGCCTGGAACAAGGGCCCGGGCGAGCAGTACTTC. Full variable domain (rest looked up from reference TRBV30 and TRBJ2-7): SQTIHQWPATLVQPVGSPLSLECTVEGTSNPNLYWYRQAAGRGLQLLFYSVGIGQISSEVPQNLSASRPQDRQFILSSKKLLLSDSGFYLCAWNKGPGEQYFGPGTRLTVT.

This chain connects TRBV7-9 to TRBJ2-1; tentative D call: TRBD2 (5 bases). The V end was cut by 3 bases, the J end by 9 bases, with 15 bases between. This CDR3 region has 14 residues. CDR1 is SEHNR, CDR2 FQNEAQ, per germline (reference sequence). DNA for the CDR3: TGTGCCAGCAGCTTTATAGTGGCGCGGGCTGAGCAGTTCTTC. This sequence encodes CASSFIVARAEQFF.

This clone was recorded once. The CDR3 region has the DNA TGTGCCAGCAGTTCCGGGCTAGCGGGCACCGGGGAGCTGTTTTTT. Its translation is CASSSGLAGTGELFF. This rearrangement joins TRBV28 to TRBJ2-2; 8 nucleotides line up with TRBD2. CDR1 MDHEN and CDR2 SYDVKM come from the germline V gene. With 4 bases clipped from V and 4 bases from J, the junction kept 5 bases outside the gene matches. The CDR3 is made up of 15 amino acids.

CDR3 DNA: TGTGCCAGCAGCGTCGGGACTAGCGGAACCTACGAGCAGTACTTC. It encodes CASSVGTSGTYEQYF. This chain uses TRBV11-2 with TRBJ2-7, with TRBD2 matching 11 bases. Germline CDR1 is SGHAT and CDR2 is FQNNGV. This CDR3 comprises 15 residues. Trimming took 5 bases from V and 2 from J; bases not matched to a gene: 5.

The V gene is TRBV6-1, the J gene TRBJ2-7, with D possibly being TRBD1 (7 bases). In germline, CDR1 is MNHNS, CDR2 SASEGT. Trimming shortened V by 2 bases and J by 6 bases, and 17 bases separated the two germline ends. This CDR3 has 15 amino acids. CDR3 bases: TGTGCCAGCAGTGAATTTCAGGGGGGAGGAGGCGAGCAGTACTTC. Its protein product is CASSEFQGGGGEQYF.

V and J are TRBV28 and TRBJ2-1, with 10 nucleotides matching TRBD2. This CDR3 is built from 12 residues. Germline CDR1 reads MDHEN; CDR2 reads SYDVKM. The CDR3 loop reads CLAGGNYNEQFF. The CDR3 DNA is TGTTTAGCGGGAGGAAACTACAATGAGCAGTTCTTC. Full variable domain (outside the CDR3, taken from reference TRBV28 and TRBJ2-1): DVKVTQSSRYLVKRTGEKVFLECVQDMDHENMFWYRQDPGLGLRLIYFSYDVKMKEKGDIPEGYSVSREKKERFSLILESASTNQTSMYLCLAGGNYNEQFFGPGTRLTVL.

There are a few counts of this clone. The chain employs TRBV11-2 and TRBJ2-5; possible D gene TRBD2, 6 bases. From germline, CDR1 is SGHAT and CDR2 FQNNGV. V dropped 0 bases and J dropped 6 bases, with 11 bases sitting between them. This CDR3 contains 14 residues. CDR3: CASSLEGSGQTQYF. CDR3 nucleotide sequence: TGTGCCAGCAGCTTAGAAGGTAGCGGACAGACCCAGTACTTC.

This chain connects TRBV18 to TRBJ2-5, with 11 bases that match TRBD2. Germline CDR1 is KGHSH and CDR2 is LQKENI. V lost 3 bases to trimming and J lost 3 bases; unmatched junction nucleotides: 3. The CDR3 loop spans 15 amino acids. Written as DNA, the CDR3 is TGTGCCAGCTCACCGACGGGACTAGCGGAAGAGACCCAGTACTTC. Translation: CASSPTGLAEETQYF.

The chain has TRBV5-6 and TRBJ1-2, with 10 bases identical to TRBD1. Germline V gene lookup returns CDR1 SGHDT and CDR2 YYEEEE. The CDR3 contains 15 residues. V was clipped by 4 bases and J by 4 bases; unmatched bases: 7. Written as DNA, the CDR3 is TGTGCCAGCAGCAGGACAGGGGGAAACTTCTATGGCTACACCTTC. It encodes CASSRTGGNFYGYTF.

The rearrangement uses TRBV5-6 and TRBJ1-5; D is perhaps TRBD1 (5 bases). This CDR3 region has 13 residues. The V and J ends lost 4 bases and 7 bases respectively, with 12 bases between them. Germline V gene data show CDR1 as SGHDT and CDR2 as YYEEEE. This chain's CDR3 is CASSRRAHQPQHF. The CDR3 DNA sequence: TGTGCCAGCAGCCGCAGGGCCCACCAGCCCCAGCATTTT.

For the CDR3, the DNA is TGTGCCATCAGTAAGGGACTAGCGGGACTCGAGGGGAACACCGGGGAGCTGTTTTTT. Translating gives CAISKGLAGLEGNTGELFF. The chain carries TRBV10-3 and TRBJ2-2; 13 bases fit TRBD2. Germline trimming cut 5 bases from V and 1 base from J; bases unmatched to any gene: 10. Germline CDR1 and CDR2: ENHRY and SYGVKD. The CDR3 runs to 19 residues.

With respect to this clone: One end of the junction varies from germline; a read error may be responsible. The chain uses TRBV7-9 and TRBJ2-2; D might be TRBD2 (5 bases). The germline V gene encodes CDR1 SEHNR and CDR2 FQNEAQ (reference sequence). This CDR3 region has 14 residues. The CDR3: CASRLGGGTGELFF. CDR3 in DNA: TGTGCCAGCAGGTTAGGCGGCGGGACCGGGGAGCTGTTTTTT. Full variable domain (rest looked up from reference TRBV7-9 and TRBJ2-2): DTGVSQNPRHKITKRGQNVTFRCDPISEHNRLYWYRQTLGQGPEFLTYFQNEAQLEKSRLLSDRFSAERPKGSFSTLEIQRTEQGDSAMYLCASRLGGGTGELFFGEGSRLTVL.

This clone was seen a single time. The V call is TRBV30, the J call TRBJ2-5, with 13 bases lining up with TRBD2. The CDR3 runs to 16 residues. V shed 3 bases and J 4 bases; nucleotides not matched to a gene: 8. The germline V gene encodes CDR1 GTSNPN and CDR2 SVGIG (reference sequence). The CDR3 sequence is CAWSTGLAGVLETQYF. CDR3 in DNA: TGTGCCTGGAGCACCGGACTAGCGGGAGTTTTAGAGACCCAGTACTTC.

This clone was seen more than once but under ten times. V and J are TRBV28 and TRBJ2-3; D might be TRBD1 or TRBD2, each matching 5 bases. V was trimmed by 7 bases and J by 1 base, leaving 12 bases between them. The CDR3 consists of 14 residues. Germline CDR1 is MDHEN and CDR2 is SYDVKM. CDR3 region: CASTRGLGTDTQYF. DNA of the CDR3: TGTGCCAGCACACGGGGCCTCGGCACAGATACGCAGTATTTT.

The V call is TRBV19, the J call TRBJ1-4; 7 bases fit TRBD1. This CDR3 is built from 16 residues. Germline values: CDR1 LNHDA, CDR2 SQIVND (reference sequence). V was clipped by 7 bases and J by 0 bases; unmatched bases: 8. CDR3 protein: CASNSPGGATNEKLFF. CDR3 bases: TGTGCCAGTAACTCCCCAGGGGGTGCAACTAATGAAAAACTGTTTTTT.

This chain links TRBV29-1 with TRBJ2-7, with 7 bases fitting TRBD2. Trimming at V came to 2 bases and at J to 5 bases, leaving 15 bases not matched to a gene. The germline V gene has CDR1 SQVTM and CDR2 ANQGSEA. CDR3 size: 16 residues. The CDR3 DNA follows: TGCAGCGTTGAAAGAAGGGATGGCGGGAGATTCAACGAGCAGTACTTC. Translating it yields CSVERRDGGRFNEQYF.

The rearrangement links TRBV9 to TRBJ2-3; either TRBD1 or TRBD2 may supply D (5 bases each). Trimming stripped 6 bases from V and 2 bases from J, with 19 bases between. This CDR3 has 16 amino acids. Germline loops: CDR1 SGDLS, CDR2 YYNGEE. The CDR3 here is CASTLGERGPTDTQYF. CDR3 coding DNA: TGTGCCAGCACCCTGGGGGAGAGGGGTCCCACAGATACGCAGTATTTT.